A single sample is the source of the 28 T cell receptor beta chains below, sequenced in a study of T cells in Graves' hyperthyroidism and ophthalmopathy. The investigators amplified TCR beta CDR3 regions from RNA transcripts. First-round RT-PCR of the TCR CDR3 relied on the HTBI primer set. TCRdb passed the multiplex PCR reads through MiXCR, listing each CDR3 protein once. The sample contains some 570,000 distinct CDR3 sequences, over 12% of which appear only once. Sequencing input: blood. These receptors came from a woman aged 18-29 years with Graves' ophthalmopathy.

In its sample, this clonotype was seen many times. CDR3: CASSTTPASIHGYTF. The CDR3 DNA reads TGTGCCAGTAGTACCACCCCCGCTTCTATCCATGGCTACACCTTC. V gene TRBV19 combines with J gene TRBJ1-2, with unresolved D. Germline-derived CDR1 and CDR2 are LNHDA and SQIVND (reference sequence). Trimming stripped 4 bases from V and 6 bases from J, with 18 bases between. The CDR3 consists of 15 residues. Filled out from reference TRBV19 and TRBJ1-2, the complete variable domain reads DGGITQSPKYLFRKEGQNVTLSCEQNLNHDAMYWYRQDPGQGLRLIYYSQIVNDFQKGDIAEGYSVSREKKESFPLTVTSAQKNPTAFYLCASSTTPASIHGYTFGSGTRLTVV.

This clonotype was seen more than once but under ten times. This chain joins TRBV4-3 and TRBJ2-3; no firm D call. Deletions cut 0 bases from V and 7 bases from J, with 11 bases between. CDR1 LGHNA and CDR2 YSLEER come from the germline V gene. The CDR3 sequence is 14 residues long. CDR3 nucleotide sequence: TGCGCCAGCAGCCAAGAATCGTTTTTTAATACGCAGTATTTT. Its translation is CASSQESFFNTQYF.

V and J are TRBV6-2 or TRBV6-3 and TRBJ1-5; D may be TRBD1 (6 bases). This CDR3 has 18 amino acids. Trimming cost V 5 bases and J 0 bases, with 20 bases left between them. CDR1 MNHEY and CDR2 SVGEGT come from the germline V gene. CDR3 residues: CASSDGRTAKYSNQPQHF. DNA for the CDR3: TGTGCCAGCAGTGACGGGCGGACAGCCAAATATAGCAATCAGCCCCAGCATTTT.

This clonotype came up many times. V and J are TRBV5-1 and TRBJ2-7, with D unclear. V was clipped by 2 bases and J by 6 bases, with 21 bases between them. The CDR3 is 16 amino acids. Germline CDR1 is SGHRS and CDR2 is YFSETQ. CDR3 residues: CASSFTSAVPKGEQYF. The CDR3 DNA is TGCGCCAGCAGCTTTACAAGCGCCGTACCTAAAGGCGAGCAGTACTTC. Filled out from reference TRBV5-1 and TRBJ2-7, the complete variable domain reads KAGVTQTPRYLIKTRGQQVTLSCSPISGHRSVSWYQQTPGQGLQFLFEYFSETQRNKGNFPGRFSGRQFSNSRSEMNVSTLELGDSALYLCASSFTSAVPKGEQYFGPGTRLTVT.

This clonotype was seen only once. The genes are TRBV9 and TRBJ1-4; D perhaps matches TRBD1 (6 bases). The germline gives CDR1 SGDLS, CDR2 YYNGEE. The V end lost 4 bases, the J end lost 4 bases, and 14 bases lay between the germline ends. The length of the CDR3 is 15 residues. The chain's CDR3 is CASSFRTAVNEKLFF. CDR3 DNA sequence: TGTGCCAGCAGCTTCAGGACAGCCGTTAATGAAAAACTGTTTTTT.

Here the CDR3 DNA reads TGTGCCAGCAGTTGGACTAGCGGGAGAAACATTCAGTACTTC. It specifies CASSWTSGRNIQYF. The chain uses TRBV6-9 and TRBJ2-4, with TRBD2 matching 13 bases. Germline loops: CDR1 MNHGY, CDR2 SVAAGI. V was pared by 4 bases and J by 6 bases, with 0 bases of the junction left unmatched. CDR3 length: 14 residues.

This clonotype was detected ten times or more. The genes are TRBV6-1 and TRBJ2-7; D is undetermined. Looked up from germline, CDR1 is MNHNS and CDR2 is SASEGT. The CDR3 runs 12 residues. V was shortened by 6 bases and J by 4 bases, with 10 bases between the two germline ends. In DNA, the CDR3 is TGTGCCAGCAGAGCAATATATTACGAGCAGTACTTC. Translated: CASRAIYYEQYF.

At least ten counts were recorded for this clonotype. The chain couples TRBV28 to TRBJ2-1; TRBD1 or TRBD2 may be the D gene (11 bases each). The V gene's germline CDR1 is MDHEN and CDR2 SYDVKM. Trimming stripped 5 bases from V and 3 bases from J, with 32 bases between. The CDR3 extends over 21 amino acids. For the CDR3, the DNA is TGTGCCAGCAGTCACTATGGGGGGGGACAGGGGGGACTAGCGGACTACAATGAGCAGTTCTTC. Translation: CASSHYGGGQGGLADYNEQFF.

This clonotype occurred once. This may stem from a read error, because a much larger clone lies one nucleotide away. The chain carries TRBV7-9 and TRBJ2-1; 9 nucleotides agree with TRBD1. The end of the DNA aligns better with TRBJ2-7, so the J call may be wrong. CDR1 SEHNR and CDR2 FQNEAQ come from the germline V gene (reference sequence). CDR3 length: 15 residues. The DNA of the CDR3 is TGTGCCAGCAGCTTGGGACAGGGCCGCGGCAATGAGCAGTACTTC. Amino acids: CASSLGQGRGNEQYF.

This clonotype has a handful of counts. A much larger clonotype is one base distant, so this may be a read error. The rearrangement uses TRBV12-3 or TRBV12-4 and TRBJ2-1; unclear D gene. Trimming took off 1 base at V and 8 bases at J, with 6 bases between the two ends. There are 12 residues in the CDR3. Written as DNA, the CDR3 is TGTGCCAGCAGTTTAGGGTCCCATGAGCAGTTCTTC. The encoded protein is CASSLGSHEQFF.

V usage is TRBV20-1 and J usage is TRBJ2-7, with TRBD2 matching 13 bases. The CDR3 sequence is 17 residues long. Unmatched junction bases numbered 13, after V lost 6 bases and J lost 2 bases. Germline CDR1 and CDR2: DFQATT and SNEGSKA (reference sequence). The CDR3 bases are TGCAGTGCCGATGGACTAGCGGGAGAACCCCCCACCTACGAGCAGTACTTC. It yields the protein CSADGLAGEPPTYEQYF.

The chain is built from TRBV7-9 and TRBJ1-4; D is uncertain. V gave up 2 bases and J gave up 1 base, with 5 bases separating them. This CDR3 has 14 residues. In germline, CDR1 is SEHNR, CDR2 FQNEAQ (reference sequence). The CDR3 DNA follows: TGTGCCAGCAGCTTAATAGTAACTAATGAAAAACTGTTTTTT. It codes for CASSLIVTNEKLFF.

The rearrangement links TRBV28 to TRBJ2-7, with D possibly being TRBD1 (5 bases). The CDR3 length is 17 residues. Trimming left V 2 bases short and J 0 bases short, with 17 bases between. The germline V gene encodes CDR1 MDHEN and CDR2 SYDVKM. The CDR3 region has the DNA TGTGCCAGCAGTTTAAGCTCGGCAGGGAAGGGCTCCTACGAGCAGTACTTC. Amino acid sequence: CASSLSSAGKGSYEQYF.

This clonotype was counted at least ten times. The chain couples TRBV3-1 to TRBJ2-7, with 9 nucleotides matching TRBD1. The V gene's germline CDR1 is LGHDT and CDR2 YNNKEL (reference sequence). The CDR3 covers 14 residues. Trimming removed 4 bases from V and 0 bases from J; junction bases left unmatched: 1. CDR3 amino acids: CASSRQGVSYEQYF. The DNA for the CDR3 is TGTGCCAGCAGCCGACAGGGGGTCTCCTACGAGCAGTACTTC.

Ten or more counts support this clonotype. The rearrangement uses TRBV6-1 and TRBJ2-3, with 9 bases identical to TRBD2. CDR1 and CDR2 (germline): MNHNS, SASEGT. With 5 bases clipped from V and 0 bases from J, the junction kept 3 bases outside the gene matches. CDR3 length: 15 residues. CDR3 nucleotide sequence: TGTGCCAGCAGTTACACTAGCGGGAGCACAGATACGCAGTATTTT. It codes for CASSYTSGSTDTQYF.

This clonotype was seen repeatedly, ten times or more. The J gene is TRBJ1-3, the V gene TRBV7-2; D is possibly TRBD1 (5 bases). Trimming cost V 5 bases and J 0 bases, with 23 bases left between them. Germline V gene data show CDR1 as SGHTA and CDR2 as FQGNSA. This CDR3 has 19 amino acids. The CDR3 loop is CASSPHHWDVESSGNTIYF. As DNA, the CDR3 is TGTGCCAGCAGCCCCCACCATTGGGACGTCGAGAGCTCTGGAAACACCATATATTTT.

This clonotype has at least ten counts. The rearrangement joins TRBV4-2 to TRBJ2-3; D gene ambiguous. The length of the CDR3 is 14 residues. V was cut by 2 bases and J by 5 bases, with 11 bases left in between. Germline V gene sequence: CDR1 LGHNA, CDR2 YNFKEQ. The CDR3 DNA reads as TGTGCCAGCAGCCAAAATCCAAGTGTAGATACGCAGTATTTT. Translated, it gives CASSQNPSVDTQYF.

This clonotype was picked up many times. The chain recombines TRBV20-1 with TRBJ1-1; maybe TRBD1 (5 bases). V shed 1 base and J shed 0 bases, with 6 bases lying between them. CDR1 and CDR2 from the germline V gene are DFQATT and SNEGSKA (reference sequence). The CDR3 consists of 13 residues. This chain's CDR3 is CSARGQLNTEAFF. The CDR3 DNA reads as TGCAGTGCTAGAGGACAGTTGAACACTGAAGCTTTCTTT.

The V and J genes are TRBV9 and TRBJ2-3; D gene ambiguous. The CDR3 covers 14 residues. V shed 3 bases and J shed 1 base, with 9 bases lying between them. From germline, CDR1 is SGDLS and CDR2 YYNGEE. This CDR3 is CASSGIAGTDTQYF. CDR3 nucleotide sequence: TGTGCCAGCAGCGGAATAGCTGGCACAGATACGCAGTATTTT. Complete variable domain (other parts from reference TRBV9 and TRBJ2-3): DSGVTQTPKHLITATGQRVTLRCSPRSGDLSVYWYQQSLDQGLQFLIQYYNGEERAKGNILERFSAQQFPDLHSELNLSSLELGDSALYFCASSGIAGTDTQYFGPGTRLTVL.

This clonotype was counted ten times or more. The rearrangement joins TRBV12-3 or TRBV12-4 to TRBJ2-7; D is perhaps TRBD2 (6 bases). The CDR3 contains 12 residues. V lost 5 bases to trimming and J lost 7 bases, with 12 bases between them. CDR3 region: CASSPGRREQYF. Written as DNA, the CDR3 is TGTGCCAGCAGTCCAGGGAGGCGGGAGCAGTACTTC.

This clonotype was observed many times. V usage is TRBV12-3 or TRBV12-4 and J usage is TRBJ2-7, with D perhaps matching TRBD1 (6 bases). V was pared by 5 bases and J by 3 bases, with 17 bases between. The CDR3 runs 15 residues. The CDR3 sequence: CASSTFDRSSYEQYF. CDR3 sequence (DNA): TGTGCCAGCAGTACGTTCGACAGGTCGAGCTACGAGCAGTACTTC.

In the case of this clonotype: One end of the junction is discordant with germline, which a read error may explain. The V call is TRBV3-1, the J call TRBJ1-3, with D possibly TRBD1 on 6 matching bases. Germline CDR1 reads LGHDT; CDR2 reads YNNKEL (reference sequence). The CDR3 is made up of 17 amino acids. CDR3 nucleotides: TGTGCCAGCAGCCAGGGCATGGACAGCCACTCTAGAAACACCATATATTTT. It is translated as CASSQGMDSHSRNTIYF.

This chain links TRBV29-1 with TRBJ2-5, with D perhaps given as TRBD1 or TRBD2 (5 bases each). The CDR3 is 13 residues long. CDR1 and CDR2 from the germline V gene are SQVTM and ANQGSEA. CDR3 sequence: CNAHSGRRETQYF. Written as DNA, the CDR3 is TGCAACGCCCACTCGGGGCGCCGGGAGACCCAGTACTTC.

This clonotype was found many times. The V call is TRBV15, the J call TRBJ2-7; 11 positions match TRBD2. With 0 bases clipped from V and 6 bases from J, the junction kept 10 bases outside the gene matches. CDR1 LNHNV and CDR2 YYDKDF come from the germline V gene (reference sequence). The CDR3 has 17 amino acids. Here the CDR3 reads CATSRDLAVLAGVEQYF. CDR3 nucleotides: TGTGCCACCAGCAGAGATCTTGCTGTACTAGCGGGAGTCGAGCAGTACTTC.

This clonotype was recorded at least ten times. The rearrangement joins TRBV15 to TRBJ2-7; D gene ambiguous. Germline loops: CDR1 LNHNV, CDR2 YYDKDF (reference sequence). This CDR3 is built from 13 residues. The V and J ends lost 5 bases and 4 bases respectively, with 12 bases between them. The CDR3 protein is CATSDGRGYEQYF. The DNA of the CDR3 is TGTGCCACCAGCGACGGGCGAGGATACGAGCAGTACTTC.

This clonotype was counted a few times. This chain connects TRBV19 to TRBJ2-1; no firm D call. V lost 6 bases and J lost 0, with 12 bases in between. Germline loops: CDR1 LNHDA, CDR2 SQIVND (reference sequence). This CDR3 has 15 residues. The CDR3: CASSLLGNSYNEQFF. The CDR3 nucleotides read TGTGCCAGTAGCCTTCTAGGGAACTCCTACAATGAGCAGTTCTTC.

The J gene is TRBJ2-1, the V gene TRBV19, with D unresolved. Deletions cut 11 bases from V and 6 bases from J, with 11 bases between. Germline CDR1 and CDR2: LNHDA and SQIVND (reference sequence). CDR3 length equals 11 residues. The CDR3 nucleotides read TGTGCCGGCTCTACCGGCAATGAGCAGTTCTTC. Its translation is CAGSTGNEQFF. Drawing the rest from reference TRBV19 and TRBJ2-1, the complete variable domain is DGGITQSPKYLFRKEGQNVTLSCEQNLNHDAMYWYRQDPGQGLRLIYYSQIVNDFQKGDIAEGYSVSREKKESFPLTVTSAQKNPTAFYLCAGSTGNEQFFGPGTRLTVL.

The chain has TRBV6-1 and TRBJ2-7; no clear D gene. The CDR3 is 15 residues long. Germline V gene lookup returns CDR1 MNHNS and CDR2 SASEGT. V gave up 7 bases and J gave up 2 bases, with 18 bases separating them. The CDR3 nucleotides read TGTGCCAGCATCCCCACCTTATATTATCCCTACGAGCAGTACTTC. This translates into CASIPTLYYPYEQYF.